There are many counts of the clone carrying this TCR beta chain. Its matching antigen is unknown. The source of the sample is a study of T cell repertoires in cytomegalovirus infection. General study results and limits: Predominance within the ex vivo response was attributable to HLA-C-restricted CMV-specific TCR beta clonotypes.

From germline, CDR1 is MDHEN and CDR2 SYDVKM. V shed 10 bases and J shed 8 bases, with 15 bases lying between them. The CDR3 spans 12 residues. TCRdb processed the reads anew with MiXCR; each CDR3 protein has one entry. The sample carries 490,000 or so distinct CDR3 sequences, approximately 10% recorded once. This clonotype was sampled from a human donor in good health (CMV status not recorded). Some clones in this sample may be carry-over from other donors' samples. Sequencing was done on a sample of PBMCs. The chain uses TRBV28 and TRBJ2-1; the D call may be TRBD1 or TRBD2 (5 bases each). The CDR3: CATALGTDEQFF. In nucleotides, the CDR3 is TGTGCCACCGCGCTTGGGACGGATGAGCAGTTCTTC.